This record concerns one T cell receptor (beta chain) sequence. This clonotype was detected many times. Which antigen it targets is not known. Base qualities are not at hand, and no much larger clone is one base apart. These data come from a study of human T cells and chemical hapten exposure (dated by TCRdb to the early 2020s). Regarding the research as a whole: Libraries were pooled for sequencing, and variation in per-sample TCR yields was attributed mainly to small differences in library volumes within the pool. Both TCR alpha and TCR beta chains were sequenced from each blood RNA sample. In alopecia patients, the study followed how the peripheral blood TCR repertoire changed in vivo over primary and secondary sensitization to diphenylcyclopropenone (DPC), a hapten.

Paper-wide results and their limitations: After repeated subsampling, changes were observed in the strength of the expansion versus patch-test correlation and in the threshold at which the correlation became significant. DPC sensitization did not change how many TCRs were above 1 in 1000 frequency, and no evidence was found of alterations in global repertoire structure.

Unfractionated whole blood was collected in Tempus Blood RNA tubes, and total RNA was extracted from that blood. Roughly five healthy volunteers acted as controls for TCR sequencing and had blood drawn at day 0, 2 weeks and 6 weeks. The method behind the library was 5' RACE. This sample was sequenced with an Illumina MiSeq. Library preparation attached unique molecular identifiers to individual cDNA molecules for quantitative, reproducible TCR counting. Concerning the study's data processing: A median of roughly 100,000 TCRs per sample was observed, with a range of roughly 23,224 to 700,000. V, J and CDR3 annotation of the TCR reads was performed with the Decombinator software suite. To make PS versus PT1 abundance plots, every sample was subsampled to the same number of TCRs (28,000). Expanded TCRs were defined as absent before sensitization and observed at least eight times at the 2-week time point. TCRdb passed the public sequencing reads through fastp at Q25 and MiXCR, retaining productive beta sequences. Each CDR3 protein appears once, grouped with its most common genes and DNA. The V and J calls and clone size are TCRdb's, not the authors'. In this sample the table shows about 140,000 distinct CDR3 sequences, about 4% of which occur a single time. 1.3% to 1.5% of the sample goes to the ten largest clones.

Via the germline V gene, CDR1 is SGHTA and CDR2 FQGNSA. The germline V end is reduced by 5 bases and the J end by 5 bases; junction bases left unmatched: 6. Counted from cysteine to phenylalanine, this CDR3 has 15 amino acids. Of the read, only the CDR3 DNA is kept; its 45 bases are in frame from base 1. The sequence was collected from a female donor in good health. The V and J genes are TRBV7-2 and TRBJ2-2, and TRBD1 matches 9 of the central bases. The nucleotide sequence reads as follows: TGTGCCAGCAGCACCAGACAGGGGGGGACCGGGGAGCTGTTTTTT. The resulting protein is CASSTRQGGTGELFF. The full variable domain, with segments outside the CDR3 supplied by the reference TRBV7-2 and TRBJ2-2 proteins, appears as GAGVSQSPSNKVTEKGKDVELRCDPISGHTALYWYRQSLGQGLEFLIYFQGNSAPDKSGLPSDRFSAERTGGSVSTLTIQRTQQEDSAVYLCASSTRQGGTGELFFGEGSRLTVL.